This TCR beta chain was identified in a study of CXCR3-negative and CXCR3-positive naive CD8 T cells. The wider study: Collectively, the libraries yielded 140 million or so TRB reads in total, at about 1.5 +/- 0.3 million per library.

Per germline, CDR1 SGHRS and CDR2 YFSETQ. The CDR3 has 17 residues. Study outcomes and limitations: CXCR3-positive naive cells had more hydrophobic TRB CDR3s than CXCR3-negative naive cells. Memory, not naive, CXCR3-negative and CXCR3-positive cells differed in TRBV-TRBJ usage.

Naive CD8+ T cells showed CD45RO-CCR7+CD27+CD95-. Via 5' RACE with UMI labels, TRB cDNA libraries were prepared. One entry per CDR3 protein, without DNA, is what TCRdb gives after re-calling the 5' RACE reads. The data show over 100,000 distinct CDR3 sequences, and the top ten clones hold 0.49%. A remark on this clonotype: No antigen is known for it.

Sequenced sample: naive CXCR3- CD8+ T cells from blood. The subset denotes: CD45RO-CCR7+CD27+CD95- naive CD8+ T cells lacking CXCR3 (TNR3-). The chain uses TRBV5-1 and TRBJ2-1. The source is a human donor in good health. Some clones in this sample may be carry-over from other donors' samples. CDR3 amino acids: CASSLTQAGLSYNEQFF.